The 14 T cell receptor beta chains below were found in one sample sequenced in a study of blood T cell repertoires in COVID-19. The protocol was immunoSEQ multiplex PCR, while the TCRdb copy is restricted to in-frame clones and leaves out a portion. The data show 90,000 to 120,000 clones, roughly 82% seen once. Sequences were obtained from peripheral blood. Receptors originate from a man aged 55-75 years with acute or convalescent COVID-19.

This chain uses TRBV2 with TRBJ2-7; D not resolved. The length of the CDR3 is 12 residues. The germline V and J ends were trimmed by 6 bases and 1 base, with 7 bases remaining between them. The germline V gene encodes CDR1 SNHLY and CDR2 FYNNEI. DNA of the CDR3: TGTGCCAGCAGGGCAAGTTCCTACGAGCAGTACTTC. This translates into CASRASSYEQYF.

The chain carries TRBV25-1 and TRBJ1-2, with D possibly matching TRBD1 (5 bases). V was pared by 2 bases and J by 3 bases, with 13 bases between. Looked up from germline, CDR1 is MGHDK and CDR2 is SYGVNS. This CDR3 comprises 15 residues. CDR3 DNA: TGTGCCAGCAGTGAAGAAGGCAGGGTAGACTATGGCTACACCTTC. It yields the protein CASSEEGRVDYGYTF.

CDR3 residues: CATQPRQGLGQPQHF. CDR3 in DNA: TGTGCCACCCAACCCCGACAGGGGCTAGGGCAGCCCCAGCATTTT. The gene calls are TRBV6-5 and TRBJ1-5, with 8 positions matching TRBD1. The CDR3 has 15 residues. CDR1 is MNHEY, CDR2 SVGAGI, per germline. V lost 10 bases and J lost 7; bases outside the gene matches: 15.

CDR3 DNA: TGTGCCAGCAGCGTAGATCTATACAATGAGCAGTTCTTC. The encoded protein is CASSVDLYNEQFF. The rearrangement links TRBV9 to TRBJ2-1; no firm D call. Trimming stripped 0 bases from V and 4 bases from J, with 5 bases between. This CDR3 contains 13 residues. Germline V gene data show CDR1 as SGDLS and CDR2 as YYNGEE.

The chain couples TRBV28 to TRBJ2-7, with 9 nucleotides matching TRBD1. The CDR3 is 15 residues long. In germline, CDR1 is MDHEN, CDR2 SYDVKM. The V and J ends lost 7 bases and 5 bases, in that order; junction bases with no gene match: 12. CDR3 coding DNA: TGTGCCAGCACGGGTACCGGGACAGGGTACCACGAGCAGTACTTC. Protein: CASTGTGTGYHEQYF.

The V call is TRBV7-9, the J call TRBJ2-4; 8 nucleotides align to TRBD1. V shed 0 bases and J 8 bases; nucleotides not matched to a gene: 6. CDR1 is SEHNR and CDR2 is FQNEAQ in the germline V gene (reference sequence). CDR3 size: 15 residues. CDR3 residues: CASSLAAGGLDIQYF. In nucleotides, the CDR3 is TGTGCCAGCAGCTTAGCCGCAGGGGGCTTGGACATTCAGTACTTC. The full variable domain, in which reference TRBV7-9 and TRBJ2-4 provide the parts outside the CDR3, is DTGVSQNPRHKITKRGQNVTFRCDPISEHNRLYWYRQTLGQGPEFLTYFQNEAQLEKSRLLSDRFSAERPKGSFSTLEIQRTEQGDSAMYLCASSLAAGGLDIQYFGAGTRLSVL.

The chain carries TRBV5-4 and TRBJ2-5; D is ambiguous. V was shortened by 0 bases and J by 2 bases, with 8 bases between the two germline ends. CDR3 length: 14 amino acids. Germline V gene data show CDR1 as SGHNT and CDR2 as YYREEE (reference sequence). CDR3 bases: TGTGCCAGCAGCTTGGTTGGCTTTCAAGAGACCCAGTACTTC. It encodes CASSLVGFQETQYF.

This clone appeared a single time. As DNA, the CDR3 is TGTGCCAGCAGCCAGGGGACAGCCATCAATGAGCAGTTCTTC. Encoded protein: CASSQGTAINEQFF. The chain combines TRBV11-3 with TRBJ2-1, with TRBD1 matching 7 bases. J gave up 6 bases and V 5 bases, and 7 bases lay outside the gene matches. The CDR3 length is 14 residues. Germline V CDR1 and CDR2: SGHNT, YENEEA.

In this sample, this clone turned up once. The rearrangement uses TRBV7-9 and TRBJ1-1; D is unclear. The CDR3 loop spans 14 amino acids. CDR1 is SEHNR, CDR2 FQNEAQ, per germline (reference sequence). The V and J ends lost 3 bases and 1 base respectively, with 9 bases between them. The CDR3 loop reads CASSLREGNTEAFF. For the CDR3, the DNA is TGTGCCAGCAGCTTGAGGGAGGGGAACACTGAAGCTTTCTTT.

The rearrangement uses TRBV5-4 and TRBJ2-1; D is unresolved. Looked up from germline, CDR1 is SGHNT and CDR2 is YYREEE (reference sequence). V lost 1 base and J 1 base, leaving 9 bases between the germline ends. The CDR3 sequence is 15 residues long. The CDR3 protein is CASSLSSQSYNEQFF. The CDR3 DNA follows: TGTGCCAGCAGCTTGTCGTCACAATCCTACAATGAGCAGTTCTTC.

The CDR3 protein is CASSPGAANEKLFF. CDR3 DNA: TGTGCCAGCTCACCAGGGGCGGCTAATGAAAAACTGTTTTTT. This chain uses TRBV18 with TRBJ1-4; possible D gene TRBD1, 5 bases. Germline V gene sequence: CDR1 KGHSH, CDR2 LQKENI. There are 14 residues in the CDR3. V was trimmed by 2 bases and J by 3 bases, leaving 7 bases between them.

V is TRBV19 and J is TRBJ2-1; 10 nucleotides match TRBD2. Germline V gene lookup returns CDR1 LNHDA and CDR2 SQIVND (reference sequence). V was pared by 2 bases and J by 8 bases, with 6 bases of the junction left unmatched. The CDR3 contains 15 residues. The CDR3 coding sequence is TGTGCCAGTAGTATAAGCGGGGGGGCTCGGTATGAGCAGTTCTTC. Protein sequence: CASSISGGARYEQFF.

In DNA, the CDR3 is TGTGCCAGCAAGGGGGAGGGAGAGACCCAGTACTTC. Translation gives CASKGEGETQYF. The rearrangement joins TRBV6-6 to TRBJ2-5; D possibly corresponds to TRBD2 (7 bases). Germline CDR1 reads MNHNY; CDR2 reads SVGAGI (reference sequence). V was cut by 7 bases and J by 4 bases, with 10 bases left in between. The CDR3 has 12 amino acids.

The CDR3 loop is CASSLGQAISYEQYF. CDR3 bases: TGTGCCAGCAGCTTAGGACAGGCAATCTCCTACGAGCAGTACTTC. V usage is TRBV7-2 and J usage is TRBJ2-7, with a weak D call TRBD1 (6 bases). CDR3 length equals 15 residues. V was pared by 1 base and J by 0 bases, with 10 bases between. The germline CDR1 and CDR2 sequences are SGHTA and FQGNSA. The full variable domain, in which reference TRBV7-2 and TRBJ2-7 provide the parts outside the CDR3, is GAGVSQSPSNKVTEKGKDVELRCDPISGHTALYWYRQSLGQGLEFLIYFQGNSAPDKSGLPSDRFSAERTGGSVSTLTIQRTQQEDSAVYLCASSLGQAISYEQYFGPGTRLTVT.